This TCR beta chain was found in a study of OX40 agonist ivuxolimab in advanced cancers. Whole-study context: Dose-escalation patients suffered from hepatocellular carcinoma, melanoma, renal cell or head and neck cancer.

Sequenced by immunoSEQ multiplex PCR; TCRdb stores in-frame clones only, minus some. The repertoire holds nearly 80,000 clones, with less than 85% as singletons. V was shortened by 4 bases and J by 4 bases, with 10 bases between the two germline ends. The CDR3 totals 13 residues. From germline, CDR1 is MDHEN and CDR2 SYDVKM. The clonotype originates from an adult with an advanced solid tumor such as melanoma, head and neck, liver or kidney cancer. This specimen was CD4+ or CD8+ T cells sorted from blood, taken in a trial of the OX40 agonist ivuxolimab. This chain uses TRBV28 with TRBJ1-2; D may be TRBD1 (5 bases). The CDR3 DNA is TGTGCCAGCAGTTCGGACACCTCCTATGGCTACACCTTC. It specifies CASSSDTSYGYTF.